The 25 T cell receptor beta chains given below trace back to one sample, sequenced in a study of T cells after yellow fever vaccination. TCRdb processed the 5' RACE reads anew with MiXCR; each CDR3 protein has one entry. The sample shows hundreds of thousands of distinct CDR3 sequences, about 5.2% of them seen only once. The sample here was CD4+ T cells sorted from PBMCs, taken on the day of the yellow fever booster vaccination. Source of these receptors: a man between 18 and 35 years old who received the YFV17D yellow fever vaccine.

This clonotype was counted only a few times. V is TRBV21-1 and J is TRBJ2-4; the D call TRBD1 from the table was never checked on the DNA. TRBV21-1 is a listed pseudogene. The CDR3 loop spans 16 amino acids. In DNA form, the CDR3 reads TGTGCCAGCAGCAAACAGGGGGTGAAAGCCAAAAACATTCAGTACTTC. This sequence encodes CASSKQGVKAKNIQYF.

This clonotype came up many times. The chain uses TRBV6-2 or TRBV6-3 and TRBJ2-1; maybe TRBD1 (6 bases). Per the germline V gene, CDR1 is MNHEY and CDR2 is SVGEGT. This CDR3 has 13 residues. The V gene lost 6 bases and the J gene lost 6 bases, with 12 bases spanning the gap. Here the CDR3 DNA reads TGTGCCAGCAGCCCACAGGGATCCAATGAGCAGTTCTTC. It encodes CASSPQGSNEQFF.

A few counts support this clonotype. This chain joins TRBV20-1 and TRBJ2-3; 9 nucleotides align to TRBD1. The V gene's germline CDR1 is DFQATT and CDR2 SNEGSKA (reference sequence). The trim removed 0 bases at V and 1 base at J, leaving 2 bases unmatched. This CDR3 is 15 amino acids long. The DNA for the CDR3 is TGCAGTGCTAGAGATCGGGACAGGGGCACAGATACGCAGTATTTT. Its protein is CSARDRDRGTDTQYF.

In this sample, this clonotype turned up a few times. The rearrangement links TRBV20-1 to TRBJ2-5; tentative D call: TRBD1 (5 bases). CDR3 length equals 14 residues. Germline-derived CDR1 and CDR2 are DFQATT and SNEGSKA (reference sequence). V lost 3 bases, J lost 5 bases, and 16 bases lay in between. CDR3 residues: CSASSGNPRETQYF. Here the CDR3 DNA reads TGCAGTGCTAGTTCAGGGAATCCAAGGGAGACCCAGTACTTC.

The CDR3 DNA reads TGCGCCAGCAGCCAAGAATTAGCGGGGGGGTGGTACAATGAGCAGTTCTTC. This translates into CASSQELAGGWYNEQFF. The V gene is TRBV4-1, the J gene TRBJ2-1, with TRBD2 matching 11 bases. Trimming at V came to 0 bases and at J to 4 bases, leaving 5 bases not matched to a gene. The CDR3 has 17 amino acids. Per germline, CDR1 MGHRA and CDR2 YSYEKL.

This clonotype has a count of ten or more. The chain carries TRBV3-1 and TRBJ1-6; no definite D call. The CDR3 covers 11 residues. The V and J ends lost 4 bases and 15 bases respectively, with 10 bases between them. Germline CDR1 LGHDT, CDR2 YNNKEL (reference sequence). CDR3 region: CASSPGRVLHF. The CDR3 coding sequence is TGTGCCAGCAGCCCTGGTAGAGTCCTCCACTTT.

Ten or more counts support this clonotype. The chain joins TRBV7-9 to TRBJ1-1, with TRBD1 identical over 9 bases. The germline gives CDR1 SEHNR, CDR2 FQNEAQ (reference sequence). CDR3 length equals 12 residues. Trimming cost V 3 bases and J 11 bases; bases outside gene matches: 4. In DNA, the CDR3 is TGTGCCAGCAGCTTGGGACAGGGTGGTGCTTTCTTT. This encodes CASSLGQGGAFF.

This clonotype was counted only a few times. The chain links TRBV12-3 or TRBV12-4 to TRBJ2-6; a weak D match, TRBD2 (6 bases). CDR3 size: 14 residues. V dropped 6 bases and J dropped 2 bases, with 8 bases sitting between them. In DNA, the CDR3 is TGTGCCAGCAGATGGACTACTGGGGCCAACGTCCTGACTTTC. It is translated as CASRWTTGANVLTF.

The table lists this clonotype with many counts. This chain uses TRBV7-2 with TRBJ2-1, with 8 bases that match TRBD2. The J segment lost 6 bases and the V segment lost 1 base, leaving 5 bases of the junction unmatched. Germline lookup yields CDR1 SGHTA and CDR2 FQGNSA. This CDR3 region has 15 residues. The CDR3, as DNA: TGTGCCAGCAGCTTAGAGGGGACTAGAACCAATGAGCAGTTCTTC. Amino acid sequence: CASSLEGTRTNEQFF. Based on the CDR3 plus reference TRBV7-2 and TRBJ2-1, the full variable domain is GAGVSQSPSNKVTEKGKDVELRCDPISGHTALYWYRQSLGQGLEFLIYFQGNSAPDKSGLPSDRFSAERTGGSVSTLTIQRTQQEDSAVYLCASSLEGTRTNEQFFGPGTRLTVL.

This clonotype was seen a handful of times. The rearrangement uses TRBV25-1 and TRBJ2-2; D not certain. Germline CDR1 is MGHDK and CDR2 is SYGVNS. The CDR3 is made up of 16 amino acids. Trimming took off 0 bases at V and 5 bases at J, with 13 bases between the two ends. CDR3 in amino acids: CASSEYRTGETGELFF. The CDR3 region has the DNA TGTGCCAGCAGTGAATATAGGACGGGTGAGACCGGGGAGCTGTTTTTT.

This clonotype showed up just a few times. The CDR3 region is CASSTPGGYEQYV. The CDR3 DNA reads TGTGCCAGCAGTACGCCCGGGGGATACGAGCAGTACGTC. The V and J genes are TRBV12-3 or TRBV12-4 and TRBJ2-7; the D gene is possibly TRBD2 (6 bases). V gave up 5 bases and J gave up 4 bases, with 12 bases separating them. There are 13 residues in the CDR3.

This clonotype occurred a few times. V is TRBV19 and J is TRBJ2-1; 8 bases map to TRBD1. The germline CDR1 and CDR2 sequences are LNHDA and SQIVND (reference sequence). The V and J ends lost 5 bases and 4 bases, in that order; junction bases with no gene match: 7. This CDR3 spans 15 amino acids. The CDR3 region is CASSGDRQSYNEQFF. In DNA form, the CDR3 reads TGTGCCAGTAGTGGGGACAGGCAGTCGTACAATGAGCAGTTCTTC.

This clonotype was detected only a few times. The gene calls are TRBV6-2 or TRBV6-3 and TRBJ1-5, with unresolved D. Trimming took 5 bases from V and 10 from J, leaving 18 bases between them. The CDR3 is made up of 14 amino acids. Germline V gives CDR1 MNHEY, CDR2 SVGEGT. CDR3 in DNA: TGTGCCAGCAGTCAACGGGAAAAGGGTCAACCCCAGCATTTT. Translation gives CASSQREKGQPQHF.

Only a few counts were recorded for this clonotype. The chain combines TRBV20-1 with TRBJ2-3, with 11 bases that match TRBD2. V gave up 6 bases and J gave up 6 bases; unmatched junction bases: 8. The CDR3 runs to 14 residues. The germline gives CDR1 DFQATT, CDR2 SNEGSKA (reference sequence). The CDR3 DNA sequence: TGCAGTGCAAGACTAGCGGGGAGCCTGGATACGCAGTATTTT. Its translation: CSARLAGSLDTQYF.

The chain uses TRBV20-1 and TRBJ2-7; D is perhaps TRBD2 (7 bases). Germline V gives CDR1 DFQATT, CDR2 SNEGSKA (reference sequence). CDR3 length equals 14 residues. Trimming removed 0 bases at V and 0 bases at J, with 9 bases between. The DNA for the CDR3 is TGCAGTGCTAGAGAGGGGGGGCTCTCCTACGAGCAGTACTTC. It codes for CSAREGGLSYEQYF.

The rearrangement joins TRBV5-8 to TRBJ2-3; D unclear. CDR1 is SGHTS, CDR2 YDEGEE, per germline. The CDR3 is 12 amino acids. V lost 1 base, J lost 6 bases, and 6 bases lay in between. This CDR3 is CASSLTSDTQYF. The CDR3 DNA sequence: TGTGCCAGCAGCTTGACGTCGGATACGCAGTATTTT.

This clonotype was detected a few times. The chain uses TRBV12-3 or TRBV12-4 and TRBJ2-1, with 8 bases aligning to TRBD1. The V and J ends lost 4 bases and 8 bases, in that order; junction bases with no gene match: 7. The CDR3 is made up of 14 amino acids. The chain's CDR3 is CASSSGTGEDEQFF. The CDR3 DNA reads as TGTGCCAGCAGTTCCGGGACAGGTGAGGATGAGCAGTTCTTC.

This clonotype was counted only a few times. This chain links TRBV12-3 or TRBV12-4 with TRBJ2-4; D unresolved. With 4 bases removed from V and 0 bases from J, the gap between germline ends came to 10 bases. The CDR3 sequence is 15 residues long. CDR3: CASSSYTLAKNIQYF. The CDR3 DNA reads as TGTGCCAGCAGTTCGTATACACTAGCCAAAAACATTCAGTACTTC.

This clonotype turned up a few times. V usage is TRBV12-3 or TRBV12-4 and J usage is TRBJ2-1; D may be TRBD2 (5 bases). This CDR3 has 12 residues. Trimming took 5 bases from V and 6 from J, leaving 8 bases between them. CDR3 protein: CASSGLSNEQFF. CDR3 coding DNA: TGTGCCAGCAGTGGACTGTCCAATGAGCAGTTCTTC.

This clonotype was counted ten times or more. The rearrangement uses TRBV19 and TRBJ1-5; unclear D gene. The CDR3 consists of 14 residues. V lost 6 bases to trimming and J lost 1 base, with 10 bases between them. Germline V CDR1 and CDR2: LNHDA, SQIVND (reference sequence). This CDR3 is CASSGSTSNQPQHF. CDR3 sequence (DNA): TGTGCCAGTAGCGGGTCGACAAGCAATCAGCCCCAGCATTTT.

This clonotype was detected only a few times. The chain recombines TRBV9 with TRBJ2-3; 13 nucleotides match TRBD2. This CDR3 has 17 residues. Germline loops: CDR1 SGDLS, CDR2 YYNGEE. V was clipped by 3 bases and J by 3 bases; unmatched bases: 7. CDR3 sequence reads: CASSEYRTSGGTDTQYF. For the CDR3, the DNA is TGTGCCAGCAGCGAATATAGGACTAGCGGGGGAACAGATACGCAGTATTTT.

This clonotype appeared a few times. This chain joins TRBV4-3 and TRBJ2-5; D call uncertain. The CDR3 extends over 12 amino acids. V was shortened by 0 bases and J by 7 bases, with 6 bases between the two germline ends. Per germline, CDR1 LGHNA and CDR2 YSLEER. The CDR3 here is CASSQELGTQYF. In nucleotides, the CDR3 is TGCGCCAGCAGCCAAGAGTTGGGGACCCAGTACTTC.

This clonotype has a count of ten or more. This chain connects TRBV5-1 to TRBJ1-3; no clear D gene. Germline V CDR1 and CDR2: SGHRS, YFSETQ. The CDR3 extends over 13 amino acids. Trimming shortened V by 4 bases and J by 1 base, and 6 bases separated the two germline ends. Written as DNA, the CDR3 is TGCGCCAGCAGCCCGGGTTCTGGAAACACCATATATTTT. Encoded protein: CASSPGSGNTIYF. Filled out from reference TRBV5-1 and TRBJ1-3, the complete variable domain reads KAGVTQTPRYLIKTRGQQVTLSCSPISGHRSVSWYQQTPGQGLQFLFEYFSETQRNKGNFPGRFSGRQFSNSRSEMNVSTLELGDSALYLCASSPGSGNTIYFGEGSWLTVV.

The CDR3 DNA is TGTGCCAGCAGCTTAGGGGCTAGCGGGGACCCCGGGGAGCTGTTTTTT. This gives the protein CASSLGASGDPGELFF. The gene calls are TRBV5-4 and TRBJ2-2, with TRBD2 identical over 9 bases. Trimming at V came to 2 bases and at J to 6 bases, leaving 8 bases not matched to a gene. This CDR3 spans 16 amino acids. Germline CDR1 is SGHNT and CDR2 is YYREEE (reference sequence).

V usage is TRBV12-3 or TRBV12-4 and J usage is TRBJ1-2; D ambiguous. The CDR3 covers 13 residues. V was shortened by 3 bases and J by 8 bases, with 13 bases between the two germline ends. DNA of the CDR3: TGTGCCAGCAGTTTGGGTTCGGGGAAGGGCTACACCTTC. This gives the protein CASSLGSGKGYTF.